Below, 16 T cell receptor beta chains from the same sample are listed, as sequenced in a study of blood T cell repertoires in COVID-19. Clones were read by immunoSEQ multiplex PCR, and TCRdb kept only the in-frame ones, dropping some. The sample has about 76,000 clones; roughly four fifths are singletons. Sequences were obtained from peripheral blood. Every receptor here comes from a human donor in a cohort sampled during active COVID-19.

The genes are TRBV2 and TRBJ1-1, with 8 bases lining up with TRBD1. Trimming removed 7 bases from V and 0 bases from J; junction bases left unmatched: 10. The germline CDR1 and CDR2 sequences are SNHLY and FYNNEI. CDR3 length: 16 amino acids. Here the CDR3 reads CASTHWTGLMNTEAFF. CDR3 nucleotides: TGTGCCAGCACCCACTGGACAGGGCTGATGAACACTGAAGCTTTCTTT.

A single count supports this clone. CDR3: CASRVLGLQNQPQHF. CDR3 bases: TGTGCCAGCAGGGTACTTGGACTGCAAAATCAGCCCCAGCATTTT. This chain connects TRBV2 to TRBJ1-5, with unresolved D. CDR1 SNHLY and CDR2 FYNNEI come from the germline V gene. This CDR3 contains 15 residues. The V and J ends lost 6 bases and 4 bases respectively, with 16 bases between them.

The chain carries TRBV6-4 and TRBJ2-7; the D gene is possibly TRBD1 (6 bases). V was shortened by 2 bases and J by 11 bases, with 34 bases between the two germline ends. Germline loops: CDR1 MRHNA, CDR2 SNTAGT. The CDR3 is 19 amino acids. DNA of the CDR3: TGTGCCAGCAGTGACGGACAGACATCTTCCGGTATTGTCACCCTTATTGAGTACTTC. Protein: CASSDGQTSSGIVTLIEYF.

V usage is TRBV6-5 and J usage is TRBJ2-7; the match to TRBD2 covers 11 bases. The germline V gene has CDR1 MNHEY and CDR2 SVGAGI. The CDR3 totals 15 residues. J was trimmed by 5 bases and V by 0 bases; bases with no gene match: 3. The DNA for the CDR3 is TGTGCCAGCAGTTACTCTTCTAGCGGGGGGAACGAGCAGTACTTC. This sequence encodes CASSYSSSGGNEQYF.

The chain carries TRBV5-6 and TRBJ1-5, with D unresolved. The CDR3 runs 15 residues. The germline CDR1 and CDR2 sequences are SGHDT and YYEEEE. Trimming shortened V by 3 bases and J by 3 bases, and 13 bases separated the two germline ends. The CDR3 nucleotides are TGTGCCAGCAGCTCCTCCGGAGGGAACAATCAGCCCCAGCATTTT. Translated, it gives CASSSSGGNNQPQHF.

The rearrangement uses TRBV10-3 and TRBJ2-5; D may be TRBD2 (7 bases). V lost 3 bases and J lost 3, with 14 bases in between. The germline CDR1 and CDR2 sequences are ENHRY and SYGVKD. The CDR3 extends over 15 amino acids. This CDR3 is CAISDEGGLEETQYF. CDR3 nucleotide sequence: TGTGCCATCAGTGATGAGGGGGGGCTAGAAGAGACCCAGTACTTC.

This clone was seen a handful of times. The rearrangement links TRBV7-9 to TRBJ1-4, with D tentatively TRBD1 (5 bases). The V and J ends lost 5 bases and 8 bases respectively, with 18 bases between them. The CDR3 runs 15 residues. Per germline, CDR1 SEHNR and CDR2 FQNEAQ (reference sequence). CDR3 DNA: TGTGCCAGCAGCCTCCCCCTTGGGGGGGACGAAAAACTGTTTTTT. Protein: CASSLPLGGDEKLFF.

The V call is TRBV5-1, the J call TRBJ1-2, with D unresolved. The CDR3 totals 13 residues. The ends were cut back, 0 bases at V and 3 bases at J, with 6 bases in the middle. Germline CDR1 and CDR2: SGHRS and YFSETQ. This CDR3 reads CASSLARDYGYTF. DNA for the CDR3: TGCGCCAGCAGCTTGGCGCGGGACTATGGCTACACCTTC.

The chain couples TRBV5-1 to TRBJ2-3, with D tentatively TRBD2 (6 bases). Per the germline V gene, CDR1 is SGHRS and CDR2 is YFSETQ. V was shortened by 7 bases and J by 0 bases, with 12 bases between the two germline ends. The CDR3 extends over 14 amino acids. CDR3 bases: TGCGCCAGCGAAAACGGGGGTAGCACAGATACGCAGTATTTT. Its protein is CASENGGSTDTQYF.

The chain combines TRBV30 with TRBJ2-3; maybe TRBD2 (6 bases). Trimming removed 4 bases from V and 0 bases from J, with 11 bases in between. The CDR3 runs 14 residues. Germline assignment: CDR1 GTSNPN and CDR2 SVGIG (reference sequence). The CDR3 sequence is CAWKDGGSTDTQYF. DNA of the CDR3: TGTGCCTGGAAGGACGGGGGTAGCACAGATACGCAGTATTTT.

This clone showed up just a few times. The V and J genes are TRBV27 and TRBJ2-7, with 7 bases lining up with TRBD1. Trimming removed 4 bases from V and 2 bases from J; junction bases left unmatched: 5. In germline, CDR1 is MNHEY, CDR2 SMNVEV (reference sequence). This CDR3 has 14 residues. The CDR3: CASSYRQGPYEQYF. In DNA form, the CDR3 reads TGTGCCAGCAGTTATCGACAGGGACCCTACGAGCAGTACTTC.

The chain has TRBV4-2 and TRBJ2-3; D unclear. Between the trimmed V and J ends, which lost 0 bases and 6 bases, there was a span of 10 bases. The CDR3 runs to 14 residues. The germline CDR1 and CDR2 sequences are LGHNA and YNFKEQ. The chain's CDR3 is CASSQERAYDTQYF. The CDR3 coding sequence is TGTGCCAGCAGCCAAGAACGTGCGTATGATACGCAGTATTTT.

The rearrangement joins TRBV12-3 or TRBV12-4 to TRBJ1-4; D perhaps matches TRBD1 (5 bases). V dropped 3 bases and J dropped 11 bases, with 10 bases sitting between them. CDR3 length: 12 amino acids. The CDR3 reads CASSFGDSKLFF. CDR3 DNA: TGTGCCAGCAGTTTTGGTGACAGTAAACTGTTTTTT.

This rearrangement joins TRBV2 to TRBJ1-4, with D tentatively TRBD1 (6 bases). The CDR3 is made up of 14 amino acids. V gave up 4 bases and J gave up 0 bases, with 6 bases separating them. CDR1 and CDR2 from the germline V gene are SNHLY and FYNNEI. CDR3 in DNA: TGTGCCAGCAGTGGGACAGCAACTAATGAAAAACTGTTTTTT. As protein: CASSGTATNEKLFF.

The genes are TRBV29-1 and TRBJ1-1; TRBD1 agrees at 8 bases. CDR3 length: 13 amino acids. V trimming: 6 bases; J trimming: 1 base; junction bases outside the gene matches: 4. The germline V gene has CDR1 SQVTM and CDR2 ANQGSEA. DNA of the CDR3: TGCAGCGTCTGGGGACAGGAGAACACTGAAGCTTTCTTT. The encoded protein is CSVWGQENTEAFF.

V usage is TRBV3-1 (or the pseudogene TRBV3-2) and J usage is TRBJ2-5, with 8 bases that match TRBD1. CDR3 length equals 15 residues. Germline V gives CDR1 LGHDT, CDR2 YNNKEL (reference sequence). Trimming removed 0 bases from V and 5 bases from J; junction bases left unmatched: 5. The DNA for the CDR3 is TGTGCCAGCAGCCAAGATTATCGACAGGGGGAGACCCAGTACTTC. Its translation: CASSQDYRQGETQYF.